The clone carrying this TCR beta chain was observed a handful of times. From the 5' RACE reads, TCRdb called clonotypes with MiXCR, one entry per CDR3 protein. The table has around 410,000 distinct CDR3 sequences, 20% to 25% seen once; the top ten hold around 13%. This sample is part of a study of T-cell memory formation after mild COVID-19. Trimming cost V 1 base and J 4 bases; bases outside gene matches: 11. The CDR3 has 18 residues. Germline V gene sequence: CDR1 SGHVS, CDR2 FNYEAQ. Sequenced: PBMCs or a T cell subset sorted from them (not recorded which). The gene calls are TRBV7-6 and TRBJ2-2; the match to TRBD2 covers 8 bases. The sequence came from an adult woman who had mild COVID-19 (a few samples of this study predate the infection). Cell type and time point are not known. The CDR3 loop is CASSLVVVGGAGTGELFF. The CDR3, as DNA: TGTGCCAGCAGCTTAGTAGTGGTCGGGGGGGCCGGCACCGGGGAGCTGTTTTTT.